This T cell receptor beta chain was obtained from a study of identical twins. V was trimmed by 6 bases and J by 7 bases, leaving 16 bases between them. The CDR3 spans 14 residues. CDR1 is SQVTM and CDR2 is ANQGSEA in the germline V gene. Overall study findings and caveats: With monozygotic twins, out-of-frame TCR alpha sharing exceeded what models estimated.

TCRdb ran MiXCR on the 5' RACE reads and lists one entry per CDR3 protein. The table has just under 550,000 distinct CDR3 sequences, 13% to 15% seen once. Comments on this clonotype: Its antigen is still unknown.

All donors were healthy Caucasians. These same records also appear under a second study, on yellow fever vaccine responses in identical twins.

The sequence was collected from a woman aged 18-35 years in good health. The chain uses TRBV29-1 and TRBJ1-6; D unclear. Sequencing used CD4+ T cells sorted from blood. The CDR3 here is CSVKAGSGNSPLHF. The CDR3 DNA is TGCAGCGTCAAGGCGGGTTCGGGAAATTCACCCCTCCACTTT.